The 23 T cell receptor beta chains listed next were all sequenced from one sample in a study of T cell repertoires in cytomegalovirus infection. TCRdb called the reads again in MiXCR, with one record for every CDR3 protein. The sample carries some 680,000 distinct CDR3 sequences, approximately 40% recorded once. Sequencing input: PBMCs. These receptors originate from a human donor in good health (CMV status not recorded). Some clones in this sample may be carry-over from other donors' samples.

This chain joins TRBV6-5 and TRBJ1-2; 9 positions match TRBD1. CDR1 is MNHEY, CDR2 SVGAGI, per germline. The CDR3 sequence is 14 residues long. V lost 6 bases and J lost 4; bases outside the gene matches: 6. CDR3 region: CASRGQGLGYGYTF. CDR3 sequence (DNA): TGTGCCAGCAGAGGACAGGGGCTGGGCTATGGCTACACCTTC.

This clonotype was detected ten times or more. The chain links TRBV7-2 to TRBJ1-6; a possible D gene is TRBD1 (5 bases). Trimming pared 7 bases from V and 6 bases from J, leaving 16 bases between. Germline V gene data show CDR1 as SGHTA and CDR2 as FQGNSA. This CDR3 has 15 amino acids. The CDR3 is CASNRDRTANSPLHF. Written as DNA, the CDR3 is TGTGCCAGCAATAGGGACCGGACGGCTAATTCACCCCTCCACTTT.

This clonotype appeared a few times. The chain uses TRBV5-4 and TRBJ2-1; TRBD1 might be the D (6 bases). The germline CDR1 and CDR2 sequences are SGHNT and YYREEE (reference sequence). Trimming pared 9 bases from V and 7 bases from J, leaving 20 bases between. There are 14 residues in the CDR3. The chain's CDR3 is CATTSGTSLNEQFF. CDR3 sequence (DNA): TGTGCCACCACCTCCGGGACATCATTGAATGAGCAGTTCTTC.

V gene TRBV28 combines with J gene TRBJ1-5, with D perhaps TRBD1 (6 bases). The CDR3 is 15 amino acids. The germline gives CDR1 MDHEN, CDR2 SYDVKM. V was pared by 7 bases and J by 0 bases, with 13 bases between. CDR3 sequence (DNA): TGTGCCAGCACCCAGACAGGCTATAGCAATCAGCCCCAGCATTTT. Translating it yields CASTQTGYSNQPQHF. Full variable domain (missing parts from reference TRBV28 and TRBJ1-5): DVKVTQSSRYLVKRTGEKVFLECVQDMDHENMFWYRQDPGLGLRLIYFSYDVKMKEKGDIPEGYSVSREKKERFSLILESASTNQTSMYLCASTQTGYSNQPQHFGDGTRLSIL.

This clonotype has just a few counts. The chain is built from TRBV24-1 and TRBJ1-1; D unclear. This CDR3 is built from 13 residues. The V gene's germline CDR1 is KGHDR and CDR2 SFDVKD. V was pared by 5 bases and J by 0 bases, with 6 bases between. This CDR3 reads CATSVGLNTEAFF. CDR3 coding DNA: TGTGCCACCAGTGTGGGTTTGAACACTGAAGCTTTCTTT.

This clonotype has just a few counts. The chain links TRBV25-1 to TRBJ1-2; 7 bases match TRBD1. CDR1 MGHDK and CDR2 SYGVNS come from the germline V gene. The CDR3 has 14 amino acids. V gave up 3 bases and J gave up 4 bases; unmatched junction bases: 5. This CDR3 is CASSDPGQVYGYTF. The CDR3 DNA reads TGTGCCAGCAGTGACCCTGGACAGGTCTATGGCTACACCTTC.

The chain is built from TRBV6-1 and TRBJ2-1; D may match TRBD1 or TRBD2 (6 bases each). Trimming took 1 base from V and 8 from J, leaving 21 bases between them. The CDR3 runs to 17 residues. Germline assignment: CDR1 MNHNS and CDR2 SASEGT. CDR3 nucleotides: TGTGCCAGCAGTGAAGGGGTTCTAGCGTGGGGGCAAGATGAGCAGTTCTTC. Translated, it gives CASSEGVLAWGQDEQFF.

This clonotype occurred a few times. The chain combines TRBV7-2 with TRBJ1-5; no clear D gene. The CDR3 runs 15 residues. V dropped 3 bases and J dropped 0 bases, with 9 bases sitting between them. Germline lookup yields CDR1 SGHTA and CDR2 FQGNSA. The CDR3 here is CASSLIDHSNQPQHF. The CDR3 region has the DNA TGTGCCAGCAGCTTGATCGATCATAGCAATCAGCCCCAGCATTTT.

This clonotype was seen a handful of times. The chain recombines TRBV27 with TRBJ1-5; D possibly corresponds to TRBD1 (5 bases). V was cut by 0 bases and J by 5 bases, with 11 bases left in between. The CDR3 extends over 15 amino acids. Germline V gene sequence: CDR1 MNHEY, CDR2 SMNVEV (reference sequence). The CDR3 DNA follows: TGTGCCAGCAGTTTATCGACCGGGGGGGATCAGCCCCAGCATTTT. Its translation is CASSLSTGGDQPQHF.

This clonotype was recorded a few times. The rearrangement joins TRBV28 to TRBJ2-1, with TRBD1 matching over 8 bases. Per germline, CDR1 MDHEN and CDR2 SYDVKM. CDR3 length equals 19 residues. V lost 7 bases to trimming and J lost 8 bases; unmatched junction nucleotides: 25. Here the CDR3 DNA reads TGTGCCAGCACCGAGTTGGCTCACCAGAACCGGGACAGGACCGATGAGCAGTTCTTC. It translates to CASTELAHQNRDRTDEQFF.

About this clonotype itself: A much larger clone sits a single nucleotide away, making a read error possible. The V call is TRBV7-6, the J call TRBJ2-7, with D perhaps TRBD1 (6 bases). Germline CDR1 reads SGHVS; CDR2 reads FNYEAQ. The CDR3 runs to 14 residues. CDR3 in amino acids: CASSLSRGSYEQSF. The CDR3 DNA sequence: TGTGCCAGCAGCTTAAGCAGGGGATCCTACGAGCAGTCCTTC.

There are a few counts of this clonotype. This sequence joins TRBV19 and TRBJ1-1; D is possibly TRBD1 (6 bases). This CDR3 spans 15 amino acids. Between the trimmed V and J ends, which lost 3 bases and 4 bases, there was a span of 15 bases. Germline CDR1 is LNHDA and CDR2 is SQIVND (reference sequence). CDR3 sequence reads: CASSIGQGWGTEAFF. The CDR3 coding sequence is TGTGCCAGTAGTATCGGGCAGGGGTGGGGCACTGAAGCTTTCTTT.

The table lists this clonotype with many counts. The CDR3 DNA reads as TGTGCCAGCAGCTTAGTCGTCGCCCCGAACACTGAAGCTTTCTTT. Amino acids: CASSLVVAPNTEAFF. The chain joins TRBV7-8 to TRBJ1-1; no firm D call. Germline CDR1 is SGHVS and CDR2 is FQNEAQ. This CDR3 is built from 15 residues. Trimming took off 1 base at V and 1 base at J, with 10 bases between the two ends. The whole variable domain, filled in from reference TRBV7-8 and TRBJ1-1, reads GAGVSQSPRYKVAKRGQDVALRCDPISGHVSLFWYQQALGQGPEFLTYFQNEAQLDKSGLPSDRFFAERPEGSVSTLKIQRTQQEDSAVYLCASSLVVAPNTEAFFGQGTRLTVV.

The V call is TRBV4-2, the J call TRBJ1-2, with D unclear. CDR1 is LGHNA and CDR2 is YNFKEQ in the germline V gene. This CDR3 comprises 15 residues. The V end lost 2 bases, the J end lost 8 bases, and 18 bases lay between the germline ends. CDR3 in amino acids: CASSQPQSGPGGYTF. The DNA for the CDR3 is TGTGCCAGCAGCCAACCCCAGTCCGGGCCGGGCGGCTACACCTTC.

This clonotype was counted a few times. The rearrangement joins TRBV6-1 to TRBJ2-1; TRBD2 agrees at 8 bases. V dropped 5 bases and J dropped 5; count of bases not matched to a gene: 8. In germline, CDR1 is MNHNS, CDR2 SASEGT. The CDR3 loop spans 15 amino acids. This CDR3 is CASSQTSAGNNEQFF. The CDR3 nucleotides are TGTGCCAGCAGTCAGACTAGCGCCGGAAACAATGAGCAGTTCTTC.

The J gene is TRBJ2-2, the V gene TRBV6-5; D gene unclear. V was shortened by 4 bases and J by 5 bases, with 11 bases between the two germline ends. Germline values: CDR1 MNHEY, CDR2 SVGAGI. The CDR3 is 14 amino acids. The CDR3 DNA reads TGTGCCAGCAGTTCCAAACTGCGGACCGGGGAGCTGTTTTTT. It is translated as CASSSKLRTGELFF.

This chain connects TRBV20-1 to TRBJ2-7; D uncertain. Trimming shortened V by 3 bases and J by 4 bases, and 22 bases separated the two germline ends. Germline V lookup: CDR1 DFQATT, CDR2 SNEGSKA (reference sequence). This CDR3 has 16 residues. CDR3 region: CSARPVISLGIYEQYF. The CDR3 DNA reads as TGCAGTGCTAGGCCCGTCATCAGCCTAGGGATTTACGAGCAGTACTTC.

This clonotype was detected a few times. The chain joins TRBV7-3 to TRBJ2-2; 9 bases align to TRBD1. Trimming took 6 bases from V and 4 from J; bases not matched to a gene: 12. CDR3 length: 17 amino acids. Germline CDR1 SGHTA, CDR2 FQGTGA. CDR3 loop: CASSFSRPGQGTGELFF. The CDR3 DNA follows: TGTGCCAGCAGTTTCTCCCGCCCGGGACAGGGCACCGGGGAGCTGTTTTTT.

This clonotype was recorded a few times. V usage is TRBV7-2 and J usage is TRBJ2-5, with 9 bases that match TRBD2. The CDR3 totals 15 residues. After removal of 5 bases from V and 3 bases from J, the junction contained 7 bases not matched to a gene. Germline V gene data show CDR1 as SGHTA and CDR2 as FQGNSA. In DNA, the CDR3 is TGTGCCAGCAGCACTCGAAGACTAGCGGAAGAGACCCAGTACTTC. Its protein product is CASSTRRLAEETQYF.

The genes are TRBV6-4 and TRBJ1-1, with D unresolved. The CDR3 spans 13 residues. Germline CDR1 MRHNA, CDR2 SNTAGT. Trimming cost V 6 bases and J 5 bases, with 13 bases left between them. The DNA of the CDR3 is TGTGCCAGCAGGTCGTCGGGGTTTACTGAAGCTTTCTTT. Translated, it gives CASRSSGFTEAFF.

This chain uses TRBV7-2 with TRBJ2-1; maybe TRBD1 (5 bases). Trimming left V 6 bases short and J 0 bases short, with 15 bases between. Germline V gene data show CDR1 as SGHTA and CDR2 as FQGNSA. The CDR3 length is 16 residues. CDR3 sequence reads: CASSPTRASSYNEQFF. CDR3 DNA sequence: TGTGCCAGCAGTCCTACCAGGGCTAGCTCCTACAATGAGCAGTTCTTC.

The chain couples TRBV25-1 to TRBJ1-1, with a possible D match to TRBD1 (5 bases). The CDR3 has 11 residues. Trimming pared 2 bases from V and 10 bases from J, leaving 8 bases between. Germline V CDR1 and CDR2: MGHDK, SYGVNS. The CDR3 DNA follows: TGTGCCAGCAGTGAAGGGACGAGAGCTTTCTTT. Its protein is CASSEGTRAFF.

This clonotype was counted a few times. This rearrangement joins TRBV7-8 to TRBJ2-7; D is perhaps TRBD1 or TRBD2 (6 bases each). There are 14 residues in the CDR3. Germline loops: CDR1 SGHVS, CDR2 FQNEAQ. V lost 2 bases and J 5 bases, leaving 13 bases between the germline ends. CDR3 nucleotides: TGTGCCAGCAGCTTATCCCGGGGGCTAAACGAGCAGTACTTC. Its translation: CASSLSRGLNEQYF.